Following are 27 T cell receptor beta chains from one sample sequenced in a study of read filtering for tumor transcriptome and immune sequencing. From roughly 0.4 ug of RNA, a library with molecular barcoded alpha/delta and beta/gamma adaptors was made. TCRdb passed the reads through MiXCR, listing each CDR3 protein once. This sample has approximately 150,000 distinct CDR3 sequences, with 13% found just once. Specimen: a population of CD138-negative cells sorted from bone marrow. The receptors were sampled from a donor at least 40 years old with multiple myeloma.

The chain employs TRBV5-4 and TRBJ1-1, with TRBD1 as a possible D gene (5 bases). The CDR3 has 14 amino acids. Germline CDR1 and CDR2: SGHNT and YYREEE (reference sequence). V dropped 5 bases and J dropped 4 bases, with 15 bases sitting between them. For the CDR3, the DNA is TGTGCCAGCAGTCTCCGGGGGGGGAGCACTGAAGCTTTCTTT. It yields the protein CASSLRGGSTEAFF.

The chain recombines TRBV20-1 with TRBJ2-1, with TRBD2 matching over 9 bases. The J segment lost 0 bases and the V segment lost 3 bases, leaving 6 bases of the junction unmatched. This CDR3 has 16 amino acids. Germline lookup yields CDR1 DFQATT and CDR2 SNEGSKA (reference sequence). For the CDR3, the DNA is TGCAGTGCTAGGAGGACTAGCGCGAGCTCCTACAATGAGCAGTTCTTC. This translates into CSARRTSASSYNEQFF.

In this sample, this clonotype turned up many times. This rearrangement joins TRBV5-1 to TRBJ2-6; D is possibly TRBD1 or TRBD2 (5 bases each). Trimming removed 4 bases at V and 0 bases at J, with 14 bases between. Germline CDR1 and CDR2: SGHRS and YFSETQ. CDR3 length equals 17 residues. CDR3 sequence reads: CASSVAPRGSGANVLTF. The DNA for the CDR3 is TGCGCCAGCAGCGTGGCACCGAGGGGCTCTGGGGCCAACGTCCTGACTTTC.

This clonotype was recorded at least ten times. This sequence joins TRBV20-1 and TRBJ2-7, with 8 nucleotides matching TRBD2. The germline V gene has CDR1 DFQATT and CDR2 SNEGSKA (reference sequence). The CDR3 contains 13 residues. Trimming at V came to 3 bases and at J to 4 bases, leaving 5 bases not matched to a gene. In nucleotides, the CDR3 is TGCAGTGCTAGGCAAGCGGGGGATTACGAGCAGTACTTC. Translating it yields CSARQAGDYEQYF.

This clonotype was counted only a few times. The rearrangement uses TRBV20-1 and TRBJ2-1; D is perhaps TRBD2 (6 bases). Germline CDR1 DFQATT, CDR2 SNEGSKA (reference sequence). This CDR3 has 13 residues. V was clipped by 8 bases and J by 7 bases, with 18 bases between them. This CDR3 reads CSSSIGGKNEQFF. CDR3 in DNA: TGCAGTTCCTCTATCGGGGGAAAAAATGAGCAGTTCTTC.

A few counts support this clonotype. This may stem from a read error, because a much larger clone lies one nucleotide away. The chain joins TRBV12-3 or TRBV12-4 to TRBJ1-2, with 9 bases identical to TRBD1. This CDR3 has 12 amino acids. Here the CDR3 reads CASRQGAGGCTF. The CDR3 bases are TGTGCCAGCAGACAGGGGGCAGGTGGCTGCACCTTC.

In this sample, this clonotype turned up many times. This rearrangement joins TRBV4-2 to TRBJ2-7, with TRBD2 identical over 8 bases. This CDR3 comprises 16 residues. The V segment lost 2 bases and the J segment 3 bases; nucleotides outside the gene matches: 9. The germline V gene encodes CDR1 LGHNA and CDR2 YNFKEQ. CDR3 bases: TGTGCCAGCAGCCAACCCACTAGCGGTTTTAACTACGAGCAGTACTTC. Encoded protein: CASSQPTSGFNYEQYF.

This chain joins TRBV20-1 and TRBJ2-1; D is possibly TRBD2 (6 bases). CDR3 length: 12 amino acids. Germline V gene sequence: CDR1 DFQATT, CDR2 SNEGSKA (reference sequence). The V end lost 3 bases, the J end lost 8 bases, and 11 bases lay between the germline ends. CDR3: CSARGRGYEQFF. DNA for the CDR3: TGCAGTGCTAGGGGACGGGGGTATGAGCAGTTCTTC.

This chain joins TRBV7-9 and TRBJ2-5; tentative D call: TRBD2 (6 bases). The CDR3 is made up of 14 amino acids. The V and J ends lost 3 bases and 4 bases respectively, with 12 bases between them. Germline assignment: CDR1 SEHNR and CDR2 FQNEAQ (reference sequence). CDR3 in DNA: TGTGCCAGCAGCTTCCACTCGGGGGTAGAGACCCAGTACTTC. Amino acid sequence: CASSFHSGVETQYF.

This clonotype was seen only once. This sequence joins TRBV24-1 and TRBJ2-1; 10 bases match TRBD2. The CDR3 consists of 15 residues. The V gene end was trimmed by 8 bases and the J gene end by 8 bases; junction bases not matched to a gene: 11. Germline values: CDR1 KGHDR, CDR2 SFDVKD. In DNA form, the CDR3 reads TGTGCCACCATGGGACTCAGCGGGAGGGTGGATGAGCAGTTCTTC. Its protein product is CATMGLSGRVDEQFF.

This clonotype was found many times. V gene TRBV4-1 combines with J gene TRBJ1-5; 10 bases are a match to TRBD1. V shed 4 bases, J shed 5 bases, and the junction held 8 bases outside the gene matches. Per the germline V gene, CDR1 is MGHRA and CDR2 is YSYEKL. This CDR3 has 16 residues. The CDR3 bases are TGCGCCAGCAGCCTTAGACAGGGGGCGATCGATCAGCCCCAGCATTTT. Translated, it gives CASSLRQGAIDQPQHF.

In its sample, this clonotype was seen many times. The CDR3 protein is CASSVSGLNGGEQFF. For the CDR3, the DNA is TGTGCCAGCAGCGTTAGCGGTCTAAACGGCGGTGAGCAGTTCTTC. The chain is built from TRBV11-3 and TRBJ2-1; tentative D call: TRBD2 (6 bases). This CDR3 is built from 15 residues. The germline V and J ends were trimmed by 5 bases and 9 bases, with 20 bases remaining between them. Germline V gene lookup returns CDR1 SGHNT and CDR2 YENEEA.

Concerning this clonotype itself: A much larger clone differs by one base, so this may be a read error. The CDR3 carries no conserved terminal phenylalanine or tryptophan, so it likely arises from a read error. The V call is TRBV5-4, the J call TRBJ1-1; 7 positions match TRBD1. Losses at the gene ends were 6 bases for V and 4 bases for J; bases not matched to a gene: 9. The CDR3 covers 14 residues. CDR1 is SGHNT, CDR2 YYREEE, per germline (reference sequence). CDR3 loop: CASTLTGASTEAFS. In nucleotides, the CDR3 is TGTGCCAGCACCTTAACAGGGGCGTCCACTGAAGCTTTCTCT.

This clonotype appeared many times. This chain uses TRBV2 with TRBJ2-1; 9 bases fit TRBD1. V trimming: 6 bases; J trimming: 0 bases; junction bases outside the gene matches: 15. The germline V gene has CDR1 SNHLY and CDR2 FYNNEI. The CDR3 length is 19 residues. The CDR3 region is CASRTGQGRGRRSYNEQFF. The CDR3 coding sequence is TGTGCCAGCAGAACAGGACAGGGGAGGGGGCGACGCTCCTACAATGAGCAGTTCTTC.

This clonotype was recorded at least ten times. The chain carries TRBV13 and TRBJ2-1; possibly TRBD2 for D (7 bases). Trimming removed 5 bases from V and 4 bases from J, with 21 bases in between. Looked up from germline, CDR1 is PRHDT and CDR2 is FYEKMQ (reference sequence). The CDR3 is made up of 17 amino acids. In DNA form, the CDR3 reads TGTGCCAGCAGCCCGCCAAGGGGGGGACTTCGGTACAATGAGCAGTTCTTC. It encodes CASSPPRGGLRYNEQFF.

This clonotype was seen ten or more times. The genes are TRBV7-2 and TRBJ2-5; tentatively, D is TRBD2 (5 bases). V lost 3 bases to trimming and J lost 2 bases, with 10 bases between them. The V gene's germline CDR1 is SGHTA and CDR2 FQGNSA. This CDR3 is built from 14 residues. The CDR3 loop reads CASSLSRGQETQYF. The CDR3 DNA follows: TGTGCCAGCAGCTTGTCCCGGGGTCAAGAGACCCAGTACTTC.

Ten or more counts support this clonotype. The rearrangement uses TRBV12-3 or TRBV12-4 and TRBJ2-3, with D perhaps matching TRBD1 or TRBD2 (5 bases each). Trimming shortened V by 7 bases and J by 5 bases, and 13 bases separated the two germline ends. CDR3 length: 13 residues. The CDR3 coding sequence is TGTGCCAGCACCTCTGGGGGTCGAGATACGCAGTATTTT. This codes for CASTSGGRDTQYF.

Ten or more counts support this clonotype. The chain couples TRBV10-3 to TRBJ2-3; 7 nucleotides agree with TRBD1. The germline V gene has CDR1 ENHRY and CDR2 SYGVKD. This CDR3 contains 13 residues. The ends lost 7 bases at V and 3 bases at J; junction bases unmatched: 4. The CDR3 sequence is CAITGTATDTQYF. CDR3 coding DNA: TGTGCCATCACCGGGACAGCGACAGATACGCAGTATTTT.

This clonotype is a singleton in its sample. A much larger clone differs by one base, so this may be a read error. The rearrangement joins TRBV11-2 to TRBJ2-1; perhaps TRBD1 as D (6 bases). This CDR3 is 14 amino acids long. Germline V CDR1 and CDR2: SGHAT, FQNNGV. The CDR3: CASSLVGAYDEQFF. The CDR3 DNA reads TGTGCCAGCAGCTTAGTGGGGGCCTACGATGAGCAGTTCTTC.

In its sample, this clonotype was seen many times. The DNA of the CDR3 is TGTGCCTGGAGTGTTGGGGGGGCCGGGGAGCTGTTTTTT. Residues: CAWSVGGAGELFF. V gene TRBV30 combines with J gene TRBJ2-2; 7 bases fit TRBD2. Trimming took 0 bases from V and 6 from J; bases not matched to a gene: 1. This CDR3 is built from 13 residues. In germline, CDR1 is GTSNPN, CDR2 SVGIG (reference sequence). The full variable domain, with the rest looked up from reference TRBV30 and TRBJ2-2, is SQTIHQWPATLVQPVGSPLSLECTVEGTSNPNLYWYRQAAGRGLQLLFYSVGIGQISSEVPQNLSASRPQDRQFILSSKKLLLSDSGFYLCAWSVGGAGELFFGEGSRLTVL.

On this clonotype itself: With a much larger clone just one base away, this may be a read error. The rearrangement joins TRBV7-9 to TRBJ2-7; D ambiguous. This CDR3 contains 13 residues. Germline V lookup: CDR1 SEHNR, CDR2 FQNEAQ (reference sequence). The CDR3 DNA reads TGTGCCAGCAGCTTGGCCCCCTCCTACGACCAGTACTTC. Protein sequence: CASSLAPSYDQYF.

This clonotype occurred many times. This rearrangement joins TRBV3-1 to TRBJ2-7; D gene uncertain. The V end was cut by 3 bases, the J end by 0 bases, with 6 bases between. The CDR3 consists of 13 residues. The germline CDR1 and CDR2 sequences are LGHDT and YNNKEL (reference sequence). CDR3 in DNA: TGTGCCAGCAGCCAGCCTAGCTCCTACGAGCAGTACTTC. Amino acid sequence: CASSQPSSYEQYF.

This clonotype showed up many times. This sequence joins TRBV7-8 and TRBJ2-1; weak D call: TRBD2 (6 bases). Germline lookup yields CDR1 SGHVS and CDR2 FQNEAQ. The V end was cut by 2 bases, the J end by 9 bases, with 14 bases between. The CDR3 loop spans 14 amino acids. The CDR3 loop reads CASSLYPGVGEQFF. In DNA form, the CDR3 reads TGTGCCAGCAGCTTATATCCGGGAGTTGGTGAGCAGTTCTTC.

This clonotype has at least ten counts. The chain couples TRBV11-3 to TRBJ2-7; D gene uncertain. The CDR3 sequence is 13 residues long. Germline CDR1 reads SGHNT; CDR2 reads YENEEA. V lost 2 bases, J lost 2 bases, and 7 bases lay in between. CDR3 protein: CASSLTIPYEQYF. CDR3 in DNA: TGTGCCAGCAGCTTAACAATCCCCTACGAGCAGTACTTC.

This clonotype was seen at least ten times. This chain links TRBV3-1 with TRBJ1-1; 11 bases match TRBD1. CDR3 length equals 15 residues. Unmatched junction bases numbered 4, after V lost 3 bases and J lost 4 bases. The germline V gene has CDR1 LGHDT and CDR2 YNNKEL (reference sequence). This CDR3 reads CASSQAGTGGTEAFF. CDR3 DNA: TGTGCCAGCAGCCAGGCCGGGACAGGGGGCACTGAAGCTTTCTTT.

This clonotype was observed at least ten times. The chain is built from TRBV19 and TRBJ2-6; weak D call: TRBD1 (5 bases). V dropped 10 bases and J dropped 0 bases, with 16 bases sitting between them. The germline CDR1 and CDR2 sequences are LNHDA and SQIVND (reference sequence). CDR3 size: 16 residues. The CDR3 DNA reads TGTGCCACCAGGGCCCTAAGACCCTCTGGGGCCAACGTCCTGACTTTC. Translated, it gives CATRALRPSGANVLTF.

This clonotype has at least ten counts. The V and J genes are TRBV2 and TRBJ2-5; tentatively, D is TRBD1 (7 bases). CDR3 length equals 15 residues. Germline CDR1 SNHLY, CDR2 FYNNEI. Between the trimmed V and J ends, which lost 2 bases and 1 base, there was a span of 11 bases. DNA for the CDR3: TGTGCCAGCAGTGAACCAGGGGGGACCCAAGAGACCCAGTACTTC. Encoded protein: CASSEPGGTQETQYF.